The 14 T cell receptor beta chains in this list originate from one sample, sequenced in a study of T cell responses to AZD1222 COVID-19 vaccine. Some clones are missing from TCRdb's copy, which holds only in-frame ones; the method was immunoSEQ multiplex PCR. The repertoire includes fewer than 150,000 clones, 90% of them detected once, and about 3.5% sits in the top ten. This sample comprised peripheral blood, obtained on day 0 of AZD1222 vaccination. These receptors all come from an adult in good health.

This clone has only a few counts. The V and J genes are TRBV6-5 and TRBJ1-3; D not resolved. V was cut by 10 bases and J by 0 bases, with 16 bases left in between. The germline V gene has CDR1 MNHEY and CDR2 SVGAGI. The CDR3 consists of 15 residues. The CDR3 loop reads CATTYGRYSGNTIYF. CDR3 nucleotides: TGTGCCACCACCTACGGCCGGTACTCTGGAAACACCATATATTTT.

The rearrangement uses TRBV5-4 and TRBJ1-5, with D maybe TRBD1 (5 bases). The V gene's germline CDR1 is SGHNT and CDR2 YYREEE (reference sequence). V lost 5 bases and J lost 9, with 15 bases in between. The CDR3 runs 13 residues. CDR3 in DNA: TGTGCCAGCAGTGTAGGGGTAGGGGCGCCCCAGCATTTT. Translation: CASSVGVGAPQHF.

This chain connects TRBV18 to TRBJ1-1; weak D call: TRBD1 (6 bases). CDR1 is KGHSH, CDR2 LQKENI, per germline. CDR3 length: 16 amino acids. The germline V and J ends were trimmed by 2 bases and 3 bases, with 16 bases remaining between them. The CDR3 sequence: CASSPTGTRGDTEAFF. DNA for the CDR3: TGTGCCAGCTCACCAACCGGGACAAGAGGAGACACTGAAGCTTTCTTT.

The genes are TRBV15 and TRBJ1-2, with D unclear. The CDR3 length is 15 residues. Germline CDR1 LNHNV, CDR2 YYDKDF (reference sequence). The V end was cut by 0 bases, the J end by 4 bases, with 12 bases between. CDR3: CATSRDRSLLYGYTF. DNA for the CDR3: TGTGCCACCAGCAGAGATCGGAGCCTTCTCTATGGCTACACCTTC.

This chain links TRBV27 with TRBJ2-4; D gene ambiguous. The V end was cut by 4 bases, the J end by 0 bases, with 7 bases between. Germline CDR1 MNHEY, CDR2 SMNVEV (reference sequence). This CDR3 is built from 14 residues. In DNA, the CDR3 is TGTGCCAGCAGTTATGGGCTAGCCAAAAACATTCAGTACTTC. It translates to CASSYGLAKNIQYF.

J is TRBJ2-7 and V is TRBV7-2; tentative D call: TRBD2 (6 bases). The CDR3 spans 13 residues. The germline V and J ends were trimmed by 6 bases and 6 bases, with 15 bases remaining between them. The germline V gene encodes CDR1 SGHTA and CDR2 FQGNSA. CDR3: CASSQVQGGEQYF. The CDR3 DNA reads TGTGCCAGCAGTCAAGTCCAGGGAGGCGAGCAGTACTTC. Full variable domain (remainder filled in from reference TRBV7-2 and TRBJ2-7): GAGVSQSPSNKVTEKGKDVELRCDPISGHTALYWYRQSLGQGLEFLIYFQGNSAPDKSGLPSDRFSAERTGGSVSTLTIQRTQQEDSAVYLCASSQVQGGEQYFGPGTRLTVT.

The chain carries TRBV6-1 and TRBJ2-5; D gene uncertain. This CDR3 is built from 16 residues. Germline V lookup: CDR1 MNHNS, CDR2 SASEGT. V dropped 0 bases and J dropped 2 bases, with 13 bases sitting between them. Here the CDR3 reads CASSEARPSGQETQYF. The CDR3 nucleotides are TGTGCCAGCAGTGAAGCCCGGCCCTCTGGACAAGAGACCCAGTACTTC.

This sequence joins TRBV14 and TRBJ1-2; D call uncertain. CDR3 size: 13 residues. CDR1 is SGHDN, CDR2 FVKESK, per germline. V lost 3 bases and J lost 4, with 9 bases in between. The CDR3 sequence is CASSQPGLYGYTF. In DNA form, the CDR3 reads TGTGCCAGCAGCCAGCCCGGCCTCTATGGCTACACCTTC. The full variable domain, in which reference TRBV14 and TRBJ1-2 provide the parts outside the CDR3, is EAGVTQFPSHSVIEKGQTVTLRCDPISGHDNLYWYRRVMGKEIKFLLHFVKESKQDESGMPNNRFLAERTGGTYSTLKVQPAELEDSGVYFCASSQPGLYGYTFGSGTRLTVV.

The chain combines TRBV6-5 with TRBJ2-7; no clear D gene. The CDR3 has 14 residues. Germline CDR1 MNHEY, CDR2 SVGAGI. V gave up 6 bases and J gave up 2 bases, with 14 bases separating them. The CDR3 bases are TGTGCCAGCAGGTATCACCTTAATCCCTACGAGCAGTACTTC. Translated: CASRYHLNPYEQYF.

The chain combines TRBV3-1 (or the pseudogene TRBV3-2) with TRBJ1-5; D is ambiguous. Germline values: CDR1 LGHDT, CDR2 YNNKEL (reference sequence). The CDR3 runs 15 residues. V was trimmed by 2 bases and J by 0 bases, leaving 8 bases between them. The CDR3 loop reads CASSQSLNSNQPQHF. CDR3 coding DNA: TGTGCCAGCAGCCAATCTTTAAATAGCAATCAGCCCCAGCATTTT.

The chain recombines TRBV27 with TRBJ1-5; weak D call: TRBD1 (5 bases). This CDR3 contains 14 residues. V was pared by 6 bases and J by 6 bases, with 15 bases between. The V gene's germline CDR1 is MNHEY and CDR2 SMNVEV (reference sequence). CDR3: CASSYTPGIQPQHF. The CDR3 bases are TGTGCCAGCAGCTACACACCAGGGATTCAGCCCCAGCATTTT.

The chain is built from TRBV5-1 and TRBJ2-2, with 12 bases aligning to TRBD2. CDR1 is SGHRS and CDR2 is YFSETQ in the germline V gene. The CDR3 sequence is 16 residues long. The junction had 4 bases not matched to a gene; V was cut back by 3 bases and J by 4 bases. Written as DNA, the CDR3 is TGCGCCAGCAGCTCTACACTAGCGGGGGGCACCGGGGAGCTGTTTTTT. It encodes CASSSTLAGGTGELFF.

The chain carries TRBV28 and TRBJ1-2, with D tentatively TRBD1 (5 bases). The CDR3 has 13 amino acids. Germline CDR1 is MDHEN and CDR2 is SYDVKM. The V end lost 6 bases, the J end lost 7 bases, and 15 bases lay between the germline ends. This CDR3 reads CASSPGAGSGYTF. As DNA, the CDR3 is TGTGCCAGCAGCCCCGGGGCGGGGAGTGGCTACACCTTC.

The chain recombines TRBV10-3 with TRBJ1-5; D is perhaps TRBD1 (5 bases). The CDR3 length is 15 residues. Germline lookup yields CDR1 ENHRY and CDR2 SYGVKD. The V gene lost 0 bases and the J gene lost 4 bases, with 10 bases spanning the gap. The CDR3 DNA is TGTGCCATCAGTGAGTCGGGGGTCAGTAATCAGCCCCAGCATTTT. Amino acid sequence: CAISESGVSNQPQHF.